One sample yielded the 24 T cell receptor beta chains listed below, sequenced in a study of shared clonotypes between healthy human individuals. The data were produced by immunoSEQ multiplex PCR, yet TCRdb's version contains in-frame clones alone and is incomplete. The sample lists around 1.1 million clones, roughly 80% occurring once. The specimen sequenced was memory CD4+ T cells from PBMCs. Documented subset: CD45RA-negative fraction. The receptors derive from a man younger than 35 in good health. Some clones in this sample may be carry-over from other donors' samples.

This clone was counted a single time. The V call is TRBV27, the J call TRBJ1-3; no clear D. The CDR3 has 16 residues. V dropped 5 bases and J dropped 4 bases, with 18 bases sitting between them. The germline CDR1 and CDR2 sequences are MNHEY and SMNVEV (reference sequence). CDR3 in DNA: TGTGCCAGCAGTCCAGAGTGGGAGATCCGCGGAAACACCATATATTTT. Residues: CASSPEWEIRGNTIYF.

At least ten counts were recorded for this clone. This chain uses TRBV4-1 with TRBJ2-5; 14 positions match TRBD2. The trim removed 2 bases at V and 2 bases at J, leaving 10 bases unmatched. From germline, CDR1 is MGHRA and CDR2 YSYEKL. The CDR3 contains 19 residues. CDR3 coding DNA: TGCGCCAGCAGCCAACTCGGGACTAGCGGGAGAGGAGGGCAAGAGACCCAGTACTTC. It translates to CASSQLGTSGRGGQETQYF.

Concerning this clone itself: A much larger clone differs by one base, so this may be a read error. V and J are TRBV11-2 and TRBJ1-5; D is ambiguous. The germline CDR1 and CDR2 sequences are SGHAT and FQNNGV. V lost 1 base and J 2 bases, leaving 3 bases between the germline ends. CDR3 length: 13 residues. The CDR3: CASSLGRNQPQHF. DNA of the CDR3: TGTGCCAGCAGCTTAGGCCGCAATCAGCCCCAGCATTTT.

The chain employs TRBV7-8 and TRBJ1-1; D might be TRBD1 (5 bases). V shed 5 bases and J shed 0 bases, with 22 bases lying between them. Germline V gene lookup returns CDR1 SGHVS and CDR2 FQNEAQ. This CDR3 comprises 18 residues. The CDR3 nucleotides are TGTGCCAGCAGCCCAAGGTTCGGGACGCCAAGAATGAACACTGAAGCTTTCTTT. Its translation: CASSPRFGTPRMNTEAFF.

This clone was counted a single time. The gene calls are TRBV2 and TRBJ2-2, with D uncertain. Trimming took 4 bases from V and 1 from J, leaving 13 bases between them. The CDR3 loop spans 16 amino acids. Germline CDR1 is SNHLY and CDR2 is FYNNEI. The CDR3 sequence is CASSALAFQNTGELFF. DNA for the CDR3: TGTGCCAGCAGTGCATTGGCCTTCCAGAACACCGGGGAGCTGTTTTTT.

This clone appeared once. J is TRBJ1-5 and V is TRBV7-2; weak D call: TRBD1 (5 bases). V lost 1 base, J lost 6 bases, and 13 bases lay in between. CDR1 is SGHTA and CDR2 is FQGNSA in the germline V gene. The CDR3 length is 15 residues. The CDR3 sequence is CASSLVVGVGQPQHF. DNA for the CDR3: TGTGCCAGCAGCTTAGTGGTGGGGGTTGGTCAGCCCCAGCATTTT.

The V gene is TRBV5-1, the J gene TRBJ1-3; no reliable D call. The V end lost 0 bases, the J end lost 6 bases, and 13 bases lay between the germline ends. CDR1 and CDR2 from the germline V gene are SGHRS and YFSETQ. CDR3 length equals 15 residues. The CDR3: CASSLEANQANTIYF. The CDR3 bases are TGCGCCAGCAGCTTGGAGGCTAATCAGGCAAACACCATATATTTT.

This chain uses TRBV25-1 with TRBJ1-2; 9 nucleotides agree with TRBD1. Germline-derived CDR1 and CDR2 are MGHDK and SYGVNS. This CDR3 contains 15 residues. Losses at the gene ends were 7 bases for V and 4 bases for J; bases not matched to a gene: 10. The CDR3 bases are TGTGCCAGCACCGGGACAGGGACGTCGTTCTATGGCTACACCTTC. Encoded protein: CASTGTGTSFYGYTF.

The gene calls are TRBV7-2 and TRBJ2-7, with D tentatively TRBD1 (5 bases). The CDR3 loop spans 14 amino acids. Germline lookup yields CDR1 SGHTA and CDR2 FQGNSA. Trimming cost V 5 bases and J 3 bases, with 14 bases left between them. CDR3 nucleotide sequence: TGTGCCAGCAGCCGCCGGGCGCAGGGCTACGAGCAGTACTTC. It codes for CASSRRAQGYEQYF.

The chain carries TRBV15 and TRBJ2-2, with TRBD2 as a possible D gene (5 bases). Germline lookup yields CDR1 LNHNV and CDR2 YYDKDF (reference sequence). V was cut by 3 bases and J by 5 bases, with 19 bases left in between. The CDR3 sequence is 17 residues long. CDR3 DNA: TGTGCCACCAGCAGGCCTCTAAGTCGCAGGAGGACCGGGGAGCTGTTTTTT. It yields the protein CATSRPLSRRRTGELFF. Based on the CDR3 plus reference TRBV15 and TRBJ2-2, the full variable domain is DAMVIQNPRYQVTQFGKPVTLSCSQTLNHNVMYWYQQKSSQAPKLLFHYYDKDFNNEADTPDNFQSRRPNTSFCFLDIRSPGLGDTAMYLCATSRPLSRRRTGELFFGEGSRLTVL.

This rearrangement joins TRBV4-3 to TRBJ1-4; the D gene is possibly TRBD1 (5 bases). The V and J ends lost 1 base and 10 bases respectively, with 16 bases between them. Germline CDR1 reads LGHNA; CDR2 reads YSLEER. The CDR3 spans 15 residues. The CDR3 sequence: CASSQGGDGRGKLFF. In DNA, the CDR3 is TGCGCCAGCAGCCAAGGAGGGGACGGTCGGGGAAAACTGTTTTTT.

The sample holds a few counts of this clone. Other DNA sequences from this sample encode an identical CDR3 as well. V gene TRBV9 combines with J gene TRBJ1-1; no definite D call. The CDR3 is made up of 14 amino acids. In germline, CDR1 is SGDLS, CDR2 YYNGEE. V was pared by 0 bases and J by 0 bases, with 6 bases between. DNA for the CDR3: TGTGCCAGCAGCGTAGGCCCGATGAACACTGAAGCTTTCTTT. It codes for CASSVGPMNTEAFF.

This clone has a handful of counts. The chain joins TRBV7-2 to TRBJ2-3; D not certain. V lost 2 bases and J lost 5, with 14 bases in between. From germline, CDR1 is SGHTA and CDR2 FQGNSA. The CDR3 is made up of 15 amino acids. CDR3 sequence (DNA): TGTGCCAGCAGCTTATGGGGTCAGGTGGGAGATACGCAGTATTTT. Translation: CASSLWGQVGDTQYF.

This rearrangement joins TRBV15 to TRBJ2-1, with D perhaps matching TRBD2 (6 bases). CDR1 and CDR2 from the germline V gene are LNHNV and YYDKDF (reference sequence). Trimming removed 6 bases at V and 0 bases at J, with 15 bases between. CDR3 length equals 16 residues. In DNA, the CDR3 is TGTGCCACCAGAGTGGGGAGTAGCGGCTCCTACAATGAGCAGTTCTTC. Its protein product is CATRVGSSGSYNEQFF.

This sequence joins TRBV11-2 and TRBJ2-1, with no clear D. V lost 0 bases and J lost 3, with 9 bases in between. The CDR3 has 15 residues. Germline CDR1 and CDR2: SGHAT and FQNNGV. The CDR3 protein is CASSLDTPNYNEQFF. The CDR3 nucleotides are TGTGCCAGCAGCTTAGATACACCAAACTACAATGAGCAGTTCTTC. Combining the CDR3 with reference TRBV11-2 and TRBJ2-1 gives the whole variable domain EAGVAQSPRYKIIEKRQSVAFWCNPISGHATLYWYQQILGQGPKLLIQFQNNGVVDDSQLPKDRFSAERLKGVDSTLKIQPAKLEDSAVYLCASSLDTPNYNEQFFGPGTRLTVL.

This clone was counted only a few times. CDR3 loop: CASSVRQGLFSGNTIYF. In DNA, the CDR3 is TGTGCCAGCAGTGTAAGACAGGGGCTTTTCTCTGGAAACACCATATATTTT. The chain recombines TRBV2 with TRBJ1-3; TRBD1 aligns across 8 bases. The CDR3 is 17 amino acids. The germline V gene has CDR1 SNHLY and CDR2 FYNNEI. The junction had 8 bases not matched to a gene; V was cut back by 4 bases and J by 0 bases.

The chain carries TRBV6-1 and TRBJ2-5; D is undetermined. CDR1 is MNHNS and CDR2 is SASEGT in the germline V gene. The CDR3 consists of 15 residues. V shed 6 bases and J shed 5 bases, with 19 bases lying between them. The CDR3, as DNA: TGTGCCAGCAGGGAACCTCGCCAGGTTCCGGAGACCCAGTACTTC. It is translated as CASREPRQVPETQYF.

V and J are TRBV9 and TRBJ2-2; 8 bases are shared with TRBD1. Trimming took 6 bases from V and 0 from J; bases not matched to a gene: 4. CDR3 length: 15 residues. Germline V gene data show CDR1 as SGDLS and CDR2 as YYNGEE. CDR3 in amino acids: CASKVQGANTGELFF. As DNA, the CDR3 is TGTGCCAGCAAAGTACAGGGGGCGAACACCGGGGAGCTGTTTTTT.

Concerning this clone: One end of the junction does not line up with germline, which may come from a read error. This chain links TRBV29-1 with TRBJ1-1, with D uncertain. The CDR3 sequence is 13 residues long. Germline V lookup: CDR1 SQVTM, CDR2 ANQGSEA. Written as DNA, the CDR3 is TGCGGCGTTGCATCTGGTCTGAACACTGAAGCTTTCTTT. Translated: CGVASGLNTEAFF.

The V and J genes are TRBV6-5 and TRBJ2-7; 10 bases are a match to TRBD1. Germline lookup yields CDR1 MNHEY and CDR2 SVGAGI. Trimming at V came to 5 bases and at J to 2 bases, leaving 6 bases not matched to a gene. This CDR3 contains 15 residues. The CDR3 DNA follows: TGTGCCAGCAGTCACCACGGACAGGGGGCCTACGAGCAGTACTTC. Protein product: CASSHHGQGAYEQYF.

The J gene is TRBJ2-7, the V gene TRBV2, with TRBD1 matching over 8 bases. Trimming took 6 bases from V and 6 from J; bases not matched to a gene: 13. CDR1 and CDR2 from the germline V gene are SNHLY and FYNNEI. The length of the CDR3 is 15 residues. This CDR3 is CASRPRTGRQGEQYF. The CDR3 DNA reads TGTGCCAGCAGGCCACGGACAGGGCGTCAGGGCGAGCAGTACTTC. Variable domain in full (rest from reference TRBV2 and TRBJ2-7): EPEVTQTPSHQVTQMGQEVILRCVPISNHLYFYWYRQILGQKVEFLVSFYNNEISEKSEIFDDQFSVERPDGSNFTLKIRSTKLEDSAMYFCASRPRTGRQGEQYFGPGTRLTVT.

CDR3 DNA: TGTGCCAGTAGTATAGCGGCCCGGACTAGCGGGAGATCCTACGAGCAGTACTTC. The encoded protein is CASSIAARTSGRSYEQYF. The genes are TRBV19 and TRBJ2-7; 13 bases are shared with TRBD2. The CDR3 consists of 18 residues. Trimming at V came to 1 base and at J to 1 base, leaving 7 bases not matched to a gene. Per germline, CDR1 LNHDA and CDR2 SQIVND (reference sequence).

The J gene is TRBJ1-4, the V gene TRBV27; 7 nucleotides agree with TRBD1. CDR1 MNHEY and CDR2 SMNVEV come from the germline V gene (reference sequence). This CDR3 has 15 residues. With V trimmed by 6 bases and J by 0 bases, 4 bases remained unmatched. CDR3 nucleotide sequence: TGTGCCAGCAGGGACAGGCTTGCAACTAATGAAAAACTGTTTTTT. Its protein product is CASRDRLATNEKLFF.

The chain uses TRBV18 and TRBJ2-2, with D perhaps TRBD2 (6 bases). CDR1 KGHSH and CDR2 LQKENI come from the germline V gene. Trimming stripped 8 bases from V and 8 bases from J, with 15 bases between. The length of the CDR3 is 13 residues. CDR3 in amino acids: CASGRELIGELFF. DNA for the CDR3: TGTGCCAGCGGACGGGAGTTAATAGGGGAGCTGTTTTTT.